The entry below describes one T cell receptor (beta chain). Its antigen is currently unknown. This specimen comes from a study of identical twins. Overall study findings and caveats: Out-of-frame sharing of TCR alpha in monozygotic twins was underestimated by models. Out-of-frame alpha sequences common to twins were enriched for low generation probability. Excess sharing between twins was weaker in beta out-of-frame sequences. Beta clonotypes that were abundant in cord blood contained fewer insertions, a pattern absent from memory repertoires.

TCRdb processed the 5' RACE reads anew with MiXCR; each CDR3 protein has one entry. The profile covers roughly 1,500,000 distinct CDR3 sequences, with 32% appearing a single time and about 0.3% taken by the ten largest. The CDR3 loop spans 18 amino acids. V gave up 1 base and J gave up 2 bases, with 21 bases separating them. CDR1 is SGHRS and CDR2 is YFSETQ in the germline V gene. The sequencing input was cord blood. V is TRBV5-1 and J is TRBJ2-5; D may be TRBD1 (5 bases). This sequence was found in a newborn girl in good health. CDR3 loop: CASSLWSPQGNIQETQYF. In DNA, the CDR3 is TGCGCCAGCAGCTTGTGGTCGCCTCAGGGCAATATTCAAGAGACCCAGTACTTC.